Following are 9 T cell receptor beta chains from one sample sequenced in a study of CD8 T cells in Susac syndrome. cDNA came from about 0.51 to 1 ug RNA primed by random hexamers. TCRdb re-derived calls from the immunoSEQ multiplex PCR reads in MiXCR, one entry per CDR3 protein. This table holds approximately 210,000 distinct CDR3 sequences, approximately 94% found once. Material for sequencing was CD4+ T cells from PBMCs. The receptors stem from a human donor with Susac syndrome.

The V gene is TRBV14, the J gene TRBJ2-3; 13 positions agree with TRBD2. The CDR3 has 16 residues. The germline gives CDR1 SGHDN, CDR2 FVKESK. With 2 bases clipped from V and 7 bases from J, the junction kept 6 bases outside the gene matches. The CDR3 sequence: CASSQSGLAGENTQYF. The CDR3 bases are TGTGCCAGCAGCCAATCCGGACTAGCGGGGGAGAATACGCAGTATTTT. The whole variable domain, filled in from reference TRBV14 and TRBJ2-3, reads EAGVTQFPSHSVIEKGQTVTLRCDPISGHDNLYWYRRVMGKEIKFLLHFVKESKQDESGMPNNRFLAERTGGTYSTLKVQPAELEDSGVYFCASSQSGLAGENTQYFGPGTRLTVL.

The CDR3 sequence: CSVGGPNEQFF. The CDR3 coding sequence is TGCAGCGTTGGCGGACCGAATGAGCAGTTCTTC. V is TRBV29-1 and J is TRBJ2-1; D call uncertain. CDR1 is SQVTM and CDR2 is ANQGSEA in the germline V gene. The CDR3 has 11 amino acids. Trimming removed 4 bases at V and 7 bases at J, with 8 bases between.

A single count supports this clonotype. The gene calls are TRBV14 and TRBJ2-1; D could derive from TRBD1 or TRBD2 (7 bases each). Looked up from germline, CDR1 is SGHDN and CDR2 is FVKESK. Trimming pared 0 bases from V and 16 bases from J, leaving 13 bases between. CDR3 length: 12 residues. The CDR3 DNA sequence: TGTGCCAGCAGCCAAGATCCAGGGGGGGCCTTCTTC. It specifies CASSQDPGGAFF.

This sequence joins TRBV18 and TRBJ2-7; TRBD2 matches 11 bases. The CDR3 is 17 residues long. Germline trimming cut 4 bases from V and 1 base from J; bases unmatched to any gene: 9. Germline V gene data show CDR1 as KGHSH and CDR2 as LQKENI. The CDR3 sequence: CASSRDMTSGASYEQYF. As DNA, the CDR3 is TGTGCCAGCTCACGAGATATGACTAGCGGGGCGTCCTACGAGCAGTACTTC.

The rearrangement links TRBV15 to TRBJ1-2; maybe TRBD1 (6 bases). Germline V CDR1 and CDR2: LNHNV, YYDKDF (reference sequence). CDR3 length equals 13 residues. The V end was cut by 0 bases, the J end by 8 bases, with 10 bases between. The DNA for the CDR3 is TGTGCCACCAGCAGAGAGGATGGACAGGGCTACACCTTC. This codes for CATSREDGQGYTF.

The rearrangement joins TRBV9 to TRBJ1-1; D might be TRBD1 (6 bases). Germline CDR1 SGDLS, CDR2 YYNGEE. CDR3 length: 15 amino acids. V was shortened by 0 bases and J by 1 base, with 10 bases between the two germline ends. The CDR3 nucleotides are TGTGCCAGCAGCGTAGCTTCGACAGGGAACACTGAAGCTTTCTTT. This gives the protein CASSVASTGNTEAFF.

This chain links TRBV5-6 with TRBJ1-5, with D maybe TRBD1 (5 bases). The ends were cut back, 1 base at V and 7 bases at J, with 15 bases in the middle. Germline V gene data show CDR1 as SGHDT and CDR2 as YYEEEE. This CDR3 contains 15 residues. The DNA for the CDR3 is TGTGCCAGCAGCTTGCTAACAGGAGGGTTGCAGCCCCAGCATTTT. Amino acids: CASSLLTGGLQPQHF.

The CDR3, as DNA: TGTGCCAGCAGCCCTTACCTGGATACGCAGTATTTT. It encodes CASSPYLDTQYF. The chain is built from TRBV7-2 and TRBJ2-3; D unclear. Trimming left V 5 bases short and J 6 bases short, with 9 bases between. The CDR3 totals 12 residues. Germline V lookup: CDR1 SGHTA, CDR2 FQGNSA.

The CDR3 nucleotides read TGTGCCAGCTCACCCGTGGGCGGAGGGCAGCCCCAGCATTTT. Residues: CASSPVGGGQPQHF. The genes are TRBV18 and TRBJ1-5; D gene unclear. Germline loops: CDR1 KGHSH, CDR2 LQKENI. V lost 3 bases and J lost 7, with 13 bases in between. The CDR3 loop spans 14 amino acids.